One and the same sample provided the 19 T cell receptor beta chains below, sequenced in a study of blood T cell repertoires in COVID-19. The repertoire was sequenced with immunoSEQ multiplex PCR; TCRdb's copy has only in-frame clones and lacks some. This sample has around 200,000 clones, with about four fifths found just once. Sequencing was carried out using peripheral blood. Receptors originate from a woman aged 35 to 49 with active or convalescent COVID-19.

This clone has only a few counts. The rearrangement joins TRBV6-5 to TRBJ2-7; D might be TRBD2 (5 bases). Trimming took 6 bases from V and 5 from J, leaving 14 bases between them. CDR1 and CDR2 from the germline V gene are MNHEY and SVGAGI. This CDR3 has 13 amino acids. The DNA for the CDR3 is TGTGCCAGCAGGGGGAATGCCGGGAACGAGCAGTACTTC. It yields the protein CASRGNAGNEQYF.

J is TRBJ1-1 and V is TRBV2; D is possibly TRBD1 (5 bases). The CDR3 loop spans 13 amino acids. Looked up from germline, CDR1 is SNHLY and CDR2 is FYNNEI. V was clipped by 7 bases and J by 2 bases, with 11 bases between them. Here the CDR3 DNA reads TGTGCCAGCACAACTGACAGAAACACTGAAGCTTTCTTT. Translation gives CASTTDRNTEAFF.

In nucleotides, the CDR3 is TGTGCCAGCAGCTGGGCCGGGACAGGGGCGCAGAATGAGCAGTTCTTC. This translates into CASSWAGTGAQNEQFF. This chain uses TRBV11-2 with TRBJ2-1; 10 positions agree with TRBD1. The CDR3 is made up of 16 amino acids. Germline CDR1 is SGHAT and CDR2 is FQNNGV. With V trimmed by 4 bases and J by 7 bases, 10 bases remained unmatched.

V is TRBV4-2 and J is TRBJ1-1, with D possibly matching TRBD1 (5 bases). The CDR3 runs to 11 residues. CDR1 LGHNA and CDR2 YNFKEQ come from the germline V gene. Trimming stripped 4 bases from V and 11 bases from J, with 11 bases between. CDR3 in DNA: TGTGCCAGCAGCCCTGGGGAGGGGGCTTTCTTT. Translating gives CASSPGEGAFF.

This chain connects TRBV30 to TRBJ1-4, with D possibly matching TRBD1 (6 bases). This CDR3 has 15 residues. Germline assignment: CDR1 GTSNPN and CDR2 SVGIG (reference sequence). V lost 8 bases and J 3 bases, leaving 19 bases between the germline ends. The CDR3, as DNA: TGTGCCGGGACAACCAGGGGTTGGGCTAATGAAAAACTGTTTTTT. Its protein product is CAGTTRGWANEKLFF. The variable domain in full, completed from reference TRBV30 and TRBJ1-4, reads SQTIHQWPATLVQPVGSPLSLECTVEGTSNPNLYWYRQAAGRGLQLLFYSVGIGQISSEVPQNLSASRPQDRQFILSSKKLLLSDSGFYLCAGTTRGWANEKLFFGSGTQLSVL.

This clone is a singleton in its sample. The chain employs TRBV6-5 and TRBJ1-4; a possible D gene is TRBD1 (5 bases). V shed 2 bases and J shed 8 bases, with 15 bases lying between them. The CDR3 covers 15 residues. Germline V CDR1 and CDR2: MNHEY, SVGAGI. CDR3 in DNA: TGTGCCAGCAGTTACGCAAACGGGGGAGGAGAAAAACTGTTTTTT. Translation gives CASSYANGGGEKLFF.

The chain is built from TRBV2 and TRBJ2-1; 12 nucleotides align to TRBD1. The V and J ends lost 7 bases and 6 bases, in that order; junction bases with no gene match: 10. CDR1 SNHLY and CDR2 FYNNEI come from the germline V gene. The CDR3 covers 16 residues. CDR3 nucleotides: TGTGCCAGCACCGACCCGGGACAGGGGGCTCGCAATGAGCAGTTCTTC. Translating it yields CASTDPGQGARNEQFF.

The rearrangement uses TRBV21-1 and TRBJ1-5; the D call TRBD1 from the table was never checked on the DNA. TRBV21-1 is reported as a pseudogene. The CDR3 sequence is 14 residues long. The CDR3 sequence: CASSHLQGTQPQHF. The CDR3 coding sequence is TGTGCCAGCAGTCACTTACAGGGGACCCAGCCCCAGCATTTT.

The chain recombines TRBV6-1 with TRBJ2-5, with a tentative D call TRBD2 (6 bases). Germline assignment: CDR1 MNHNS and CDR2 SASEGT. V was shortened by 4 bases and J by 5 bases, with 29 bases between the two germline ends. CDR3 length equals 19 residues. CDR3 nucleotides: TGTGCCAGCAGTGGGGGGGAATCTCGGGCTAGCGACCACAGGGAGACCCAGTACTTC. Translation: CASSGGESRASDHRETQYF.

The chain employs TRBV11-3 and TRBJ2-3; TRBD1 might be the D (5 bases). This CDR3 is built from 16 residues. Trimming shortened V by 1 base and J by 0 bases, and 11 bases separated the two germline ends. CDR1 SGHNT and CDR2 YENEEA come from the germline V gene. The CDR3 nucleotides read TGTGCCAGCAGCTTAGTCTCGGCAGGGAGCACAGATACGCAGTATTTT. This gives the protein CASSLVSAGSTDTQYF.

The chain uses TRBV2 and TRBJ2-5; weak D call: TRBD2 (6 bases). Germline lookup yields CDR1 SNHLY and CDR2 FYNNEI. V was trimmed by 3 bases and J by 0 bases, leaving 11 bases between them. This CDR3 comprises 15 residues. In nucleotides, the CDR3 is TGTGCCAGCAGTGATAATAGCGGTTACCAAGAGACCCAGTACTTC. Protein product: CASSDNSGYQETQYF.

The V call is TRBV2, the J call TRBJ1-5; no reliable D call. The CDR3 contains 12 residues. Germline lookup yields CDR1 SNHLY and CDR2 FYNNEI. Between the trimmed V and J ends, which lost 5 bases and 5 bases, there was a span of 7 bases. The CDR3 sequence is CASSRGDQPQHF. The DNA of the CDR3 is TGTGCCAGCAGTCGGGGTGATCAGCCCCAGCATTTT.

This chain links TRBV10-1 with TRBJ1-5, with TRBD1 matching over 9 bases. Trimming at V came to 2 bases and at J to 5 bases, leaving 10 bases not matched to a gene. This CDR3 has 17 residues. The germline CDR1 and CDR2 sequences are WNHNN and SYGVQD (reference sequence). The CDR3 reads CASSEIPTGGWHQPQHF. In DNA form, the CDR3 reads TGCGCCAGCAGTGAGATTCCGACAGGGGGGTGGCATCAGCCCCAGCATTTT.

The rearrangement uses TRBV6-6 and TRBJ1-5, with unresolved D. Germline CDR1 reads MNHNY; CDR2 reads SVGAGI (reference sequence). The CDR3 sequence is 15 residues long. V lost 10 bases and J lost 0, with 16 bases in between. The CDR3 sequence: CATLNAPGSNQPQHF. CDR3 nucleotides: TGTGCCACCCTTAACGCCCCAGGTAGCAATCAGCCCCAGCATTTT.

The chain uses TRBV11-2 and TRBJ2-3; D is uncertain. The CDR3 loop spans 12 amino acids. V lost 6 bases to trimming and J lost 2 bases, with 6 bases between them. CDR1 SGHAT and CDR2 FQNNGV come from the germline V gene. CDR3 in amino acids: CASSLYTDTQYF. Written as DNA, the CDR3 is TGTGCCAGCAGTCTTTACACAGATACGCAGTATTTT.

V gene TRBV5-1 combines with J gene TRBJ2-1; 8 bases fit TRBD2. CDR3 size: 15 residues. Per the germline V gene, CDR1 is SGHRS and CDR2 is YFSETQ. The junction had 12 bases not matched to a gene; V was cut back by 4 bases and J by 9 bases. CDR3 in amino acids: CASSRGAGAQSEQFF. The CDR3 nucleotides are TGCGCCAGCAGCCGGGGAGCGGGGGCCCAGAGTGAGCAGTTCTTC.

This clone was seen only once. The genes are TRBV9 and TRBJ1-3; D is uncertain. V was shortened by 4 bases and J by 0 bases, with 11 bases between the two germline ends. The CDR3 has 15 amino acids. CDR1 is SGDLS, CDR2 YYNGEE, per germline. CDR3 in amino acids: CASSTNTNSGNTIYF. CDR3 DNA: TGTGCCAGCAGCACCAACACTAACTCTGGAAACACCATATATTTT.

The gene calls are TRBV7-9 and TRBJ1-2; D remains unclear. The CDR3 is made up of 12 amino acids. Germline loops: CDR1 SEHNR, CDR2 FQNEAQ (reference sequence). V was shortened by 1 base and J by 7 bases, with 7 bases between the two germline ends. CDR3 in DNA: TGTGCCAGCAGCTTAGAGGACTCTGGCTACACCTTC. Translating gives CASSLEDSGYTF.

The chain employs TRBV30 and TRBJ2-2, with TRBD2 identical over 10 bases. Trimming removed 3 bases from V and 0 bases from J; junction bases left unmatched: 1. The CDR3 covers 15 residues. The V gene's germline CDR1 is GTSNPN and CDR2 SVGIG (reference sequence). CDR3 amino acids: CAWSGLAANTGELFF. In nucleotides, the CDR3 is TGTGCCTGGAGCGGACTAGCGGCGAACACCGGGGAGCTGTTTTTT.